This entry lists 31 T cell receptor beta chains sequenced from one sample in a study of cytomegalovirus exposure and HLA in healthy donors. Both 60 Vbeta primers and 13 Jbeta primers went into the PCR. Repertoires were generated with immunoSEQ multiplex PCR, while TCRdb's copy carries only in-frame clones and drops some. The sample yields 100,000 to 150,000 clones, 70% to 80% seen once. The sequenced material came from PBMCs. These TCRs come from a man aged 40-55 years in good health and CMV-seronegative.

This clone was seen only a few times. This chain connects TRBV7-2 to TRBJ1-2, with 9 bases fitting TRBD1. V was pared by 2 bases and J by 4 bases, with 2 bases of the junction left unmatched. The length of the CDR3 is 14 residues. Germline CDR1 reads SGHTA; CDR2 reads FQGNSA. The CDR3: CASSLTGGTYGYTF. CDR3 bases: TGTGCCAGCAGCTTAACAGGGGGCACCTATGGCTACACCTTC.

The chain is built from TRBV4-2 and TRBJ2-6, with D possibly TRBD2 on 6 matching bases. V dropped 3 bases and J dropped 0 bases, with 9 bases sitting between them. Germline loops: CDR1 LGHNA, CDR2 YNFKEQ. The CDR3 runs to 16 residues. The CDR3 nucleotides read TGTGCCAGCAGCCAGGGGGGTTCCTCTGGGGCCAACGTCCTGACTTTC. This translates into CASSQGGSSGANVLTF.

This chain joins TRBV18 and TRBJ1-4, with TRBD1 as a possible D gene (5 bases). The V gene's germline CDR1 is KGHSH and CDR2 LQKENI. The CDR3 runs 17 residues. V dropped 2 bases and J dropped 4 bases, with 17 bases sitting between them. The CDR3 sequence: CASSPTGVGNYNEKLFF. CDR3 DNA: TGTGCCAGCTCACCAACAGGTGTGGGGAATTATAATGAAAAACTGTTTTTT.

The rearrangement links TRBV27 to TRBJ1-2; TRBD1 aligns across 10 bases. The V segment lost 3 bases and the J segment 8 bases; nucleotides outside the gene matches: 6. The CDR3 has 14 amino acids. The germline gives CDR1 MNHEY, CDR2 SMNVEV (reference sequence). The chain's CDR3 is CASSFSGTGVGYTF. CDR3 DNA: TGTGCCAGCAGTTTCTCCGGGACAGGGGTAGGCTACACCTTC.

The V gene is TRBV4-2, the J gene TRBJ2-6; no clear D. With 0 bases removed from V and 0 bases from J, the gap between germline ends came to 6 bases. The V gene's germline CDR1 is LGHNA and CDR2 YNFKEQ. The CDR3 runs to 16 residues. The CDR3 spells CASSQDISSGANVLTF. The CDR3 DNA sequence: TGTGCCAGCAGCCAAGATATATCCTCTGGGGCCAACGTCCTGACTTTC.

This chain links TRBV5-4 with TRBJ1-1; TRBD1 might be the D (5 bases). Trimming took 4 bases from V and 6 from J, leaving 13 bases between them. Germline CDR1 and CDR2: SGHNT and YYREEE (reference sequence). The CDR3 extends over 13 amino acids. The CDR3 is CASSPSGGAEAFF. Here the CDR3 DNA reads TGTGCCAGCAGCCCGTCGGGGGGGGCTGAAGCTTTCTTT.

V and J are TRBV27 and TRBJ2-7; D possibly corresponds to TRBD2 (5 bases). Germline V gene data show CDR1 as MNHEY and CDR2 as SMNVEV (reference sequence). CDR3 size: 12 residues. The V end lost 3 bases, the J end lost 5 bases, and 8 bases lay between the germline ends. The CDR3 spells CASSFSGNEQYF. The CDR3 DNA reads TGTGCCAGCAGTTTTTCGGGGAACGAGCAGTACTTC.

The chain is built from TRBV19 and TRBJ2-2, with TRBD1 as a possible D gene (5 bases). The CDR3 runs to 14 residues. Trimming removed 3 bases at V and 7 bases at J, with 12 bases between. Germline CDR1 LNHDA, CDR2 SQIVND (reference sequence). The CDR3 nucleotides read TGTGCCAGTAGTATTTCAGGGCCGAGCGGGGAGCTGTTTTTT. Its translation is CASSISGPSGELFF.

This chain connects TRBV2 to TRBJ2-5; 8 bases agree with TRBD2. The germline V gene encodes CDR1 SNHLY and CDR2 FYNNEI. The J segment lost 2 bases and the V segment lost 6 bases, leaving 5 bases of the junction unmatched. CDR3 size: 14 residues. This chain's CDR3 is CASRQRGPQETQYF. CDR3 nucleotide sequence: TGTGCCAGCAGACAGCGGGGGCCGCAAGAGACCCAGTACTTC.

The V call is TRBV4-1, the J call TRBJ1-2; TRBD1 aligns across 8 bases. The CDR3 spans 17 residues. Germline assignment: CDR1 MGHRA and CDR2 YSYEKL. V lost 0 bases, J lost 3 bases, and 9 bases stayed unmatched. In nucleotides, the CDR3 is TGCGCCAGCAGCCAAGATGCACAGGGGGACATGGACTATGGCTACACCTTC. This sequence encodes CASSQDAQGDMDYGYTF.

The rearrangement links TRBV6-5 to TRBJ1-2; D is uncertain. The CDR3 covers 12 residues. The V end lost 6 bases, the J end lost 9 bases, and 14 bases lay between the germline ends. The V gene's germline CDR1 is MNHEY and CDR2 SVGAGI. CDR3 nucleotides: TGTGCCAGCAGCCGGGATGCAAGTAGCTACACCTTC. Residues: CASSRDASSYTF.

The chain couples TRBV29-1 to TRBJ2-7; 7 positions agree with TRBD2. Germline CDR1 reads SQVTM; CDR2 reads ANQGSEA. The CDR3 extends over 13 amino acids. The junction had 9 bases not matched to a gene; V was cut back by 4 bases and J by 6 bases. The CDR3 DNA is TGCAGCGTTGGGGACTATCTAGGAACCGAGCAGTACTTC. It codes for CSVGDYLGTEQYF.

This chain links TRBV7-3 with TRBJ2-2; 7 positions match TRBD1. The CDR3 extends over 16 amino acids. The V gene's germline CDR1 is SGHTA and CDR2 FQGTGA. Trimming removed 4 bases from V and 5 bases from J; junction bases left unmatched: 10. This CDR3 reads CASSSRQGDTTGELFF. CDR3 in DNA: TGTGCCAGCAGCTCTCGGCAGGGGGATACAACCGGGGAGCTGTTTTTT.

This clone was seen only once. V is TRBV2 and J is TRBJ2-7; 7 positions match TRBD1. The CDR3 sequence is 14 residues long. The germline V gene has CDR1 SNHLY and CDR2 FYNNEI. The ends lost 7 bases at V and 6 bases at J; junction bases unmatched: 12. CDR3 protein: CASTKGTVGAEQYF. CDR3 coding DNA: TGTGCCAGCACAAAGGGGACAGTCGGCGCCGAGCAGTACTTC.

About this clone itself: This CDR3 is also generated by other DNA sequences in the sample. This chain uses TRBV6-5 with TRBJ2-1, with D possibly TRBD2 on 5 matching bases. The germline gives CDR1 MNHEY, CDR2 SVGAGI. Trimming removed 5 bases from V and 10 bases from J, with 18 bases in between. The CDR3 covers 14 residues. The CDR3 bases are TGTGCCAGCAGTCCCTCTAGCTTGGGAAACGAGCAGTTCTTC. The encoded protein is CASSPSSLGNEQFF.

DNA for the CDR3: TGTGCCAGCAGCTTAGTACCGGACAGAAACTACGAGCAGTACTTC. Its translation is CASSLVPDRNYEQYF. V and J are TRBV7-2 and TRBJ2-7; maybe TRBD1 (6 bases). The CDR3 covers 15 residues. Germline assignment: CDR1 SGHTA and CDR2 FQGNSA. Trimming removed 1 base at V and 3 bases at J, with 13 bases between.

The chain links TRBV6-5 to TRBJ2-2; the D gene is possibly TRBD2 (7 bases). V was shortened by 6 bases and J by 6 bases, with 17 bases between the two germline ends. The CDR3 covers 15 residues. The V gene's germline CDR1 is MNHEY and CDR2 SVGAGI. CDR3 region: CASSSPTGRAGELFF. The DNA for the CDR3 is TGTGCCAGCAGCTCCCCAACAGGGAGGGCCGGGGAGCTGTTTTTT.

This clone showed up just a few times. V is TRBV18 and J is TRBJ1-2, with TRBD1 identical over 8 bases. Trimming removed 3 bases from V and 2 bases from J; junction bases left unmatched: 5. The CDR3 contains 15 residues. Per germline, CDR1 KGHSH and CDR2 LQKENI. In DNA, the CDR3 is TGTGCCAGCTCACCGCAGGGGGCTTCCAACTATGGCTACACCTTC. Protein product: CASSPQGASNYGYTF.

This clone was counted only a few times. This chain joins TRBV19 and TRBJ1-5; D is unresolved. This CDR3 is built from 14 residues. The germline V gene has CDR1 LNHDA and CDR2 SQIVND (reference sequence). With 5 bases removed from V and 9 bases from J, the gap between germline ends came to 17 bases. CDR3 loop: CASSPSGPHPPQHF. CDR3 nucleotide sequence: TGTGCCAGTAGTCCATCCGGTCCCCATCCGCCCCAGCATTTT.

The chain employs TRBV7-2 and TRBJ1-1, with D possibly matching TRBD1 (5 bases). The germline gives CDR1 SGHTA, CDR2 FQGNSA. The V end was cut by 0 bases, the J end by 1 base, with 12 bases between. CDR3 length equals 16 residues. The CDR3 reads CASSLALGVGNTEAFF. The CDR3 nucleotides read TGTGCCAGCAGCTTAGCGTTAGGGGTGGGGAACACTGAAGCTTTCTTT.

J is TRBJ2-5 and V is TRBV6-5, with D unresolved. The CDR3 totals 12 residues. The germline gives CDR1 MNHEY, CDR2 SVGAGI. The V end lost 8 bases, the J end lost 0 bases, and 7 bases lay between the germline ends. CDR3 bases: TGTGCCAGCCAACGGGACCAAGAGACCCAGTACTTC. Its protein is CASQRDQETQYF.

The rearrangement joins TRBV6-1 to TRBJ2-1; no firm D call. CDR3 length: 12 amino acids. From germline, CDR1 is MNHNS and CDR2 SASEGT. With 7 bases removed from V and 5 bases from J, the gap between germline ends came to 9 bases. The CDR3 spells CASNFEHNEQFF. CDR3 nucleotide sequence: TGTGCCAGCAACTTCGAGCACAATGAGCAGTTCTTC.

The chain combines TRBV28 with TRBJ1-5; D perhaps matches TRBD1 (6 bases). The V end lost 5 bases, the J end lost 0 bases, and 11 bases lay between the germline ends. Germline-derived CDR1 and CDR2 are MDHEN and SYDVKM. CDR3 length: 15 amino acids. In nucleotides, the CDR3 is TGTGCCAGCAGTAAACAGGGTTATAGCAATCAGCCCCAGCATTTT. Translating it yields CASSKQGYSNQPQHF.

There are many counts of this clone. Here the CDR3 DNA reads TGTGCTAGTGGCAGTGAGGGTTACACTGAAGCTTTCTTT. This translates into CASGSEGYTEAFF. The chain links TRBV12-5 to TRBJ1-1; D is unresolved. Between the trimmed V and J ends, which lost 6 bases and 3 bases, there was a span of 11 bases. The CDR3 runs 13 residues. Germline-derived CDR1 and CDR2 are LGHNT and FRNRAP.

The rearrangement uses TRBV29-1 and TRBJ2-2, with TRBD1 as a possible D gene (6 bases). The CDR3 contains 15 residues. CDR1 and CDR2 (germline): SQVTM, ANQGSEA. Trimming cost V 7 bases and J 6 bases, with 21 bases left between them. The CDR3 bases are TGCAGCGCTAAATTAACAGGGTCGGACGCCGGGGAGCTGTTTTTT. This codes for CSAKLTGSDAGELFF.

The CDR3 is CASSLAVGQFNEKLFF. The CDR3 DNA reads TGTGCCAGCAGCTTGGCTGTAGGACAGTTTAATGAAAAACTGTTTTTT. This chain uses TRBV5-6 with TRBJ1-4; TRBD1 might be the D (6 bases). Germline V gene lookup returns CDR1 SGHDT and CDR2 YYEEEE. Trimming cost V 0 bases and J 4 bases, with 13 bases left between them. The CDR3 is 16 amino acids.

The chain uses TRBV7-9 and TRBJ2-1, with a possible D match to TRBD1 (5 bases). CDR1 is SEHNR, CDR2 FQNEAQ, per germline (reference sequence). CDR3 length: 15 amino acids. Between the trimmed V and J ends, which lost 6 bases and 0 bases, there was a span of 12 bases. CDR3 DNA sequence: TGTGCCAGCAGACTGACAGTCAGCTCCTACAATGAGCAGTTCTTC. It yields the protein CASRLTVSSYNEQFF.

The chain uses TRBV6-5 and TRBJ1-5; D might be TRBD1 (5 bases). The CDR3 length is 14 residues. V was shortened by 4 bases and J by 7 bases, with 14 bases between the two germline ends. Germline V gene lookup returns CDR1 MNHEY and CDR2 SVGAGI. The CDR3: CASSLDSSRQPQHF. The CDR3 bases are TGTGCCAGCAGTTTAGACAGTTCGCGGCAGCCCCAGCATTTT.

The rearrangement links TRBV21-1 to TRBJ1-5; the DNA was not used to check the table's D call, TRBD1. TRBV21-1 is noted as a pseudogene. The CDR3 contains 17 residues. CDR3 loop: CASSKGGKGAQEQPQHF. CDR3 bases: TGTGCCAGCAGCAAAGGGGGGAAGGGGGCGCAGGAACAGCCCCAGCATTTT.

V and J are TRBV5-1 and TRBJ2-5, with D maybe TRBD1 (6 bases). CDR1 SGHRS and CDR2 YFSETQ come from the germline V gene. V dropped 0 bases and J dropped 7 bases, with 13 bases sitting between them. The CDR3 extends over 14 amino acids. The CDR3 reads CASSLVIHRATQYF. The CDR3 nucleotides are TGCGCCAGCAGCTTGGTGATTCACAGGGCGACCCAGTACTTC.

The chain carries TRBV7-8 and TRBJ1-1; 10 bases agree with TRBD1. V shed 3 bases and J 9 bases; nucleotides not matched to a gene: 7. This CDR3 has 14 residues. The germline V gene encodes CDR1 SGHVS and CDR2 FQNEAQ. The chain's CDR3 is CASSFDRGQQQAFF. The CDR3 region has the DNA TGTGCCAGCAGCTTCGACAGGGGGCAACAACAAGCTTTCTTT.